The 31 T cell receptor beta chains reported below all come from one sample, sequenced in a study of identical twins. MiXCR, run by TCRdb on the 5' RACE reads, gives a single entry per CDR3 protein. This table has about 720,000 distinct CDR3 sequences, 15% to 20% appearing once. These data also formed part of another study, on T cells expressing NK-cell markers.

Sequencing used PBMCs. The receptor source for this set is a woman under 30 in good health.

The chain has TRBV20-1 and TRBJ2-5; D might be TRBD1 (6 bases). The CDR3 runs to 13 residues. V lost 6 bases to trimming and J lost 3 bases, with 14 bases between them. Germline loops: CDR1 DFQATT, CDR2 SNEGSKA (reference sequence). This CDR3 is CSALTGAEETQYF. CDR3 sequence (DNA): TGCAGTGCCTTGACAGGAGCGGAAGAGACCCAGTACTTC.

This clonotype was seen a few times. V usage is TRBV7-2 and J usage is TRBJ2-3; 10 bases line up with TRBD2. J lost 0 bases, V lost 1 base, and 4 bases had no gene match. Germline lookup yields CDR1 SGHTA and CDR2 FQGNSA. CDR3 length: 17 residues. This CDR3 reads CASSLVAGGGSTDTQYF. The CDR3 coding sequence is TGTGCCAGCAGCTTAGTAGCGGGAGGAGGGAGCACAGATACGCAGTATTTT.

V and J are TRBV7-8 and TRBJ2-3; D unresolved. V lost 4 bases and J 2 bases, leaving 16 bases between the germline ends. The V gene's germline CDR1 is SGHVS and CDR2 FQNEAQ. The CDR3 extends over 16 amino acids. The CDR3 sequence is CASSSTAGPLTDTQYF. CDR3 nucleotides: TGTGCCAGCAGCTCGACCGCCGGACCTCTCACAGATACGCAGTATTTT. Full variable domain (missing parts from reference TRBV7-8 and TRBJ2-3): GAGVSQSPRYKVAKRGQDVALRCDPISGHVSLFWYQQALGQGPEFLTYFQNEAQLDKSGLPSDRFFAERPEGSVSTLKIQRTQQEDSAVYLCASSSTAGPLTDTQYFGPGTRLTVL.

This clonotype has only a few counts. V gene TRBV6-1 combines with J gene TRBJ2-7; 9 nucleotides line up with TRBD1. CDR1 and CDR2 from the germline V gene are MNHNS and SASEGT. This CDR3 has 14 residues. The ends lost 7 bases at V and 5 bases at J; junction bases unmatched: 9. The CDR3 is CASTPGTGNNEQYF. In DNA form, the CDR3 reads TGTGCCAGCACTCCCGGGACAGGGAATAACGAGCAGTACTTC.

This clonotype has just a few counts. The V call is TRBV6-1, the J call TRBJ2-1, with TRBD2 identical over 8 bases. Per germline, CDR1 MNHNS and CDR2 SASEGT. The CDR3 has 16 residues. The V and J ends lost 8 bases and 5 bases, in that order; junction bases with no gene match: 14. This CDR3 is CASYRLSGGPDNEQFF. CDR3 DNA: TGTGCCAGCTATCGGTTAAGCGGGGGCCCCGACAATGAGCAGTTCTTC.

This chain links TRBV5-4 with TRBJ2-3, with D possibly TRBD2 on 5 matching bases. The V end was cut by 4 bases, the J end by 5 bases, with 20 bases between. The CDR3 loop spans 16 amino acids. Germline V CDR1 and CDR2: SGHNT, YYREEE (reference sequence). The CDR3 is CASSPDGVFSGDTQYF. The CDR3 DNA follows: TGTGCCAGCAGCCCTGACGGGGTTTTTAGTGGAGATACGCAGTATTTT.

The chain has TRBV3-1 and TRBJ2-1; 13 bases map to TRBD2. The CDR3 totals 19 residues. V lost 1 base to trimming and J lost 8 bases; unmatched junction nucleotides: 14. CDR1 is LGHDT, CDR2 YNNKEL, per germline (reference sequence). CDR3 in DNA: TGTGCCAGCAGCCAAGGGACTAGCGGGAGATTGGAAGTGATGGATGAGCAGTTCTTC. This encodes CASSQGTSGRLEVMDEQFF.

Regarding this clonotype: A read error may explain this, as a much larger clone is one base away. Since no conserved phenylalanine or tryptophan closes the CDR3, a read error is the likely cause. The V and J genes are TRBV20-1 and TRBJ1-6, with D maybe TRBD1 (5 bases). CDR1 and CDR2 (germline): DFQATT, SNEGSKA (reference sequence). The CDR3 loop spans 16 amino acids. V was pared by 3 bases and J by 3 bases, with 15 bases between. In DNA, the CDR3 is TGCAGTGCTAGGATCCCGGGACTACGCTATAATTCACCCCTCCACCTT. Translation gives CSARIPGLRYNSPLHL.

The chain combines TRBV20-1 with TRBJ2-7; perhaps TRBD1 as D (5 bases). This CDR3 contains 11 residues. The germline V and J ends were trimmed by 6 bases and 4 bases, with 10 bases remaining between them. The germline CDR1 and CDR2 sequences are DFQATT and SNEGSKA (reference sequence). In nucleotides, the CDR3 is TGCAGTGCCCGTCCAGGGTACGAGCAGTACTTC. This encodes CSARPGYEQYF.

This clonotype occurred a few times. This sequence joins TRBV18 and TRBJ2-2, with a tentative D call TRBD1 (5 bases). The CDR3 extends over 14 amino acids. The germline V and J ends were trimmed by 6 bases and 3 bases, with 11 bases remaining between them. Germline CDR1 KGHSH, CDR2 LQKENI. The CDR3 reads CASSQDTDTGELFF. CDR3 nucleotides: TGTGCCAGCTCGCAGGACACCGACACCGGGGAGCTGTTTTTT.

The V gene is TRBV20-1, the J gene TRBJ1-5, with 7 nucleotides matching TRBD1. J was trimmed by 2 bases and V by 6 bases; bases with no gene match: 7. Germline V CDR1 and CDR2: DFQATT, SNEGSKA (reference sequence). The length of the CDR3 is 14 residues. The CDR3 DNA follows: TGCAGTGCAGGGGGCTCGGGTGGCAATCAGCCCCAGCATTTT. Its protein is CSAGGSGGNQPQHF.

The chain carries TRBV5-1 and TRBJ2-3; D not resolved. This CDR3 is 15 amino acids long. Trimming took off 1 base at V and 5 bases at J, with 14 bases between the two ends. Germline lookup yields CDR1 SGHRS and CDR2 YFSETQ. This CDR3 is CASSLLGTLGDTQYF. The CDR3 DNA sequence: TGCGCCAGCAGCTTGCTCGGAACCTTGGGAGATACGCAGTATTTT.

V is TRBV12-3 or TRBV12-4 and J is TRBJ2-5; 8 bases fit TRBD1. The CDR3 is 15 residues long. V was pared by 5 bases and J by 1 base, with 6 bases of the junction left unmatched. Written as DNA, the CDR3 is TGTGCCAGCAGTCGTCCGGGACAGGCCCAAGAGACCCAGTACTTC. This translates into CASSRPGQAQETQYF.

The chain has TRBV5-5 and TRBJ1-2, with unresolved D. Germline CDR1 reads SGHKS; CDR2 reads YYEKEE (reference sequence). V was shortened by 4 bases and J by 2 bases, with 15 bases between the two germline ends. The CDR3 spans 15 residues. CDR3 sequence (DNA): TGTGCCAGCAGCCCGGACGGCGCTTCAAACTATGGCTACACCTTC. Translation: CASSPDGASNYGYTF.

This clonotype was seen at least ten times. The rearrangement links TRBV6-2 or TRBV6-3 to TRBJ2-1; a possible D gene is TRBD1 (5 bases). V was trimmed by 4 bases and J by 4 bases, leaving 8 bases between them. Germline lookup yields CDR1 MNHEY and CDR2 SVGEGT. This CDR3 contains 13 residues. The CDR3 region has the DNA TGTGCCAGCAGTTTTGACAGATACAATGAGCAGTTCTTC. Its protein product is CASSFDRYNEQFF.

The V and J genes are TRBV6-5 and TRBJ2-2; tentative D call: TRBD1 (5 bases). V lost 0 bases to trimming and J lost 8 bases, with 10 bases between them. CDR1 is MNHEY and CDR2 is SVGAGI in the germline V gene. The CDR3 totals 14 residues. CDR3 DNA sequence: TGTGCCAGCAGTTACTCGTTCAGGGCTGGGGAGCTGTTTTTT. Amino acid sequence: CASSYSFRAGELFF.

This clonotype was counted only a few times. The J gene is TRBJ2-1, the V gene TRBV20-1; no clear D. V was pared by 4 bases and J by 4 bases, with 5 bases between. CDR3 size: 11 residues. CDR1 DFQATT and CDR2 SNEGSKA come from the germline V gene (reference sequence). The CDR3 reads CSAKGYNEQFF. In DNA form, the CDR3 reads TGCAGTGCTAAGGGATACAATGAGCAGTTCTTC.

The chain is built from TRBV6-5 and TRBJ1-6, with D possibly being TRBD1 (6 bases). Looked up from germline, CDR1 is MNHEY and CDR2 is SVGAGI. This CDR3 contains 16 residues. Trimming removed 2 bases from V and 9 bases from J, with 17 bases in between. The DNA of the CDR3 is TGTGCCAGCAGTTACGGGTCCGGCAGGGGTGGTTCACCCCTCCACTTT. Its protein product is CASSYGSGRGGSPLHF.

V and J are TRBV7-8 and TRBJ2-3; possibly TRBD1 or TRBD2 for D (7 bases each). The CDR3 spans 16 residues. Per germline, CDR1 SGHVS and CDR2 FQNEAQ. V gave up 2 bases and J gave up 4 bases, with 16 bases separating them. CDR3 sequence: CASSLKYRGGSDTQYF. The CDR3 DNA sequence: TGTGCCAGCAGCTTAAAATACAGGGGAGGGTCAGATACGCAGTATTTT. Using reference TRBV7-8 and TRBJ2-3 for the parts outside the CDR3, the full variable domain is GAGVSQSPRYKVAKRGQDVALRCDPISGHVSLFWYQQALGQGPEFLTYFQNEAQLDKSGLPSDRFFAERPEGSVSTLKIQRTQQEDSAVYLCASSLKYRGGSDTQYFGPGTRLTVL.

This clonotype was observed a few times. This chain links TRBV12-3 or TRBV12-4 with TRBJ2-7, with D possibly matching TRBD1 (6 bases). The CDR3 extends over 14 amino acids. V was cut by 6 bases and J by 5 bases, with 17 bases left in between. CDR3 residues: CASRGHRVGNEQYF. The CDR3 nucleotides read TGTGCCAGCAGGGGGCACAGGGTTGGGAACGAGCAGTACTTC.

This clonotype came up a few times. The chain carries TRBV20-1 and TRBJ1-5, with 10 bases lining up with TRBD1. CDR1 is DFQATT, CDR2 SNEGSKA, per germline (reference sequence). The CDR3 consists of 15 residues. V gave up 3 bases and J gave up 3 bases; unmatched junction bases: 5. CDR3 in DNA: TGCAGTGCTAGTCTAGGGACAGGGGACAATCAGCCCCAGCATTTT. Translating it yields CSASLGTGDNQPQHF.

There are a few counts of this clonotype. The genes are TRBV5-5 and TRBJ1-4; D gene uncertain. Per germline, CDR1 SGHKS and CDR2 YYEKEE (reference sequence). The CDR3 is 13 amino acids. The V end was cut by 1 base, the J end by 0 bases, with 1 base between. CDR3 sequence reads: CASSLPTNEKLFF. Here the CDR3 DNA reads TGTGCCAGCAGCTTGCCAACTAATGAAAAACTGTTTTTT.

This clonotype was observed a few times. The V gene is TRBV29-1, the J gene TRBJ1-1; perhaps TRBD1 as D (5 bases). In germline, CDR1 is SQVTM, CDR2 ANQGSEA. The CDR3 is 13 amino acids. Trimming cost V 2 bases and J 5 bases, with 12 bases left between them. The CDR3 loop reads CSVERDVRTEAFF. DNA of the CDR3: TGCAGCGTTGAAAGGGACGTACGAACTGAAGCTTTCTTT.

The chain couples TRBV12-3 or TRBV12-4 to TRBJ2-2; no clear D gene. V lost 8 bases, J lost 1 base, and 8 bases lay in between. The CDR3 covers 13 residues. CDR3 bases: TGTGCCAGCGACGCAGGGAACACCGGGGAGCTGTTTTTT. Its protein is CASDAGNTGELFF.

The CDR3 sequence is CASSSTGTPNQPQHF. The CDR3 DNA is TGTGCCAGCAGTTCGACAGGAACACCCAATCAGCCCCAGCATTTT. V gene TRBV28 combines with J gene TRBJ1-5; D might be TRBD1 (6 bases). The CDR3 length is 15 residues. Trimming removed 4 bases from V and 3 bases from J, with 13 bases in between. The germline V gene has CDR1 MDHEN and CDR2 SYDVKM.

This chain links TRBV30 with TRBJ2-3, with a weak D call TRBD2 (5 bases). The CDR3 is 13 amino acids. The germline V gene has CDR1 GTSNPN and CDR2 SVGIG (reference sequence). With 5 bases removed from V and 6 bases from J, the gap between germline ends came to 15 bases. The CDR3 DNA follows: TGTGCCTGGGGCCTGGACTGGCGGGATACGCAGTATTTT. It translates to CAWGLDWRDTQYF.

The chain has TRBV25-1 and TRBJ1-1; unclear D gene. The V and J ends lost 1 base and 7 bases respectively, with 10 bases between them. The CDR3 extends over 13 amino acids. CDR1 is MGHDK and CDR2 is SYGVNS in the germline V gene. CDR3: CASSEFWGVEAFF. Written as DNA, the CDR3 is TGTGCCAGCAGTGAATTTTGGGGAGTTGAAGCTTTCTTT. Variable domain in full (rest from reference TRBV25-1 and TRBJ1-1): EADIYQTPRYLVIGTGKKITLECSQTMGHDKMYWYQQDPGMELHLIHYSYGVNSTEKGDLSSESTVSRIRTEHFPLTLESARPSHTSQYLCASSEFWGVEAFFGQGTRLTVV.

The chain has TRBV6-2 or TRBV6-3 and TRBJ2-1, with TRBD2 matching 8 bases. From germline, CDR1 is MNHEY and CDR2 SVGEGT. V shed 6 bases, J shed 9 bases, and the junction held 7 bases outside the gene matches. The CDR3 extends over 13 amino acids. CDR3 residues: CASRKREYSEQFF. CDR3 DNA: TGTGCCAGCAGAAAGCGGGAGTATAGTGAGCAGTTCTTC.

The V gene is TRBV7-3, the J gene TRBJ1-6; D call uncertain. The ends were cut back, 5 bases at V and 8 bases at J, with 10 bases in the middle. CDR1 and CDR2 from the germline V gene are SGHTA and FQGTGA. The CDR3 contains 13 residues. The CDR3 nucleotides are TGTGCCAGCAGCGACGGACGAGATTCACCCCTCCACTTT. Translation gives CASSDGRDSPLHF.

This sequence joins TRBV7-9 and TRBJ2-7; D may correspond to TRBD1 or TRBD2 (6 bases each). CDR1 and CDR2 from the germline V gene are SEHNR and FQNEAQ (reference sequence). This CDR3 has 15 residues. V was trimmed by 4 bases and J by 2 bases, leaving 15 bases between them. The CDR3 reads CASSSGGRDPYEQYF. The CDR3 DNA is TGTGCCAGCAGCTCCGGGGGCAGGGATCCCTACGAGCAGTACTTC.

The chain recombines TRBV20-1 with TRBJ2-1; 10 positions match TRBD2. CDR1 DFQATT and CDR2 SNEGSKA come from the germline V gene (reference sequence). The CDR3 has 16 amino acids. Trimming removed 0 bases from V and 6 bases from J; junction bases left unmatched: 8. The DNA for the CDR3 is TGCAGTGCTAGAGATCAGGTAGCGGGGGGATTCAATGAGCAGTTCTTC. It translates to CSARDQVAGGFNEQFF.